Following are 20 T cell receptor beta chains from one sample sequenced in a study of T-cell reconstitution after alpha-beta-depleted transplantation in children (dated by TCRdb to 2016 to 2017). The method behind the library was PCR. The instrument was an Illumina HiSeq 2500. TCR library preparation used molecular barcoding, with unique molecular identifiers applied to normalize quantification of the TCRbeta repertoire. TCRdb passed the public sequencing reads through fastp at Q25 and MiXCR, retaining productive beta sequences. Under each unique CDR3 protein, matching rows form one entry showing the most common genes and DNA. This sample has roughly 500,000 distinct CDR3 sequences in its table, and approximately 10% of those were observed once. Roughly 2.1% of the sample is taken by the ten largest. This specimen's treatment or condition label, per the study, means: allogeneic hematopoietic cell transplantation with graft depleted of TCRalphabeta T cells and CD19 B cells.

This material consisted of PBMCs, taken before TCRalphabeta/CD19-depleted stem cell transplant. Source of these receptors: a child under 10 years old with inherited bone marrow failure, due to receive a stem cell transplant.

In this sample, this clonotype turned up many times. The germline gene is not matched at one end of the junction; a read error may be the cause. The rearrangement joins TRBV4-2 to TRBJ1-1; D remains unclear. Per the germline V gene, CDR1 is LGHNA and CDR2 is YNFKEQ. The CDR3 consists of 17 residues. CDR3 sequence (DNA): TGTTCCAGCAGCCAAGATCCTAATTACGGAATGAACACTGAAGCTTTCTTT. Its protein is CSSSQDPNYGMNTEAFF.

This clonotype came up a few times. V gene TRBV28 combines with J gene TRBJ1-2, with 7 bases that match TRBD1. The CDR3 is 15 amino acids. V lost 4 bases and J lost 2; bases outside the gene matches: 7. Germline V gives CDR1 MDHEN, CDR2 SYDVKM. As DNA, the CDR3 is TGTGCCAGCAGTTCAACAGGGGACCCGAACTATGGCTACACCTTC. It is translated as CASSSTGDPNYGYTF.

There are many counts of this clonotype. The chain links TRBV7-2 to TRBJ2-5; D might be TRBD2 (6 bases). Trimming left V 4 bases short and J 5 bases short, with 17 bases between. Germline lookup yields CDR1 SGHTA and CDR2 FQGNSA. CDR3 size: 15 residues. The CDR3 protein is CASSSEDGSWETQYF. DNA of the CDR3: TGTGCCAGCAGCTCAGAGGACGGGAGTTGGGAGACCCAGTACTTC.

This clonotype was picked up many times. This chain uses TRBV28 with TRBJ1-1; D gene unclear. Looked up from germline, CDR1 is MDHEN and CDR2 is SYDVKM. V was clipped by 6 bases and J by 3 bases, with 8 bases between them. The CDR3 has 12 amino acids. The CDR3 is CASSHPHTEAFF. CDR3 sequence (DNA): TGTGCCAGCAGCCACCCACACACTGAAGCTTTCTTT. Full variable domain (missing parts from reference TRBV28 and TRBJ1-1): DVKVTQSSRYLVKRTGEKVFLECVQDMDHENMFWYRQDPGLGLRLIYFSYDVKMKEKGDIPEGYSVSREKKERFSLILESASTNQTSMYLCASSHPHTEAFFGQGTRLTVV.

There are many counts of this clonotype. The V and J genes are TRBV20-1 and TRBJ2-7; TRBD2 aligns across 8 bases. Germline V gene lookup returns CDR1 DFQATT and CDR2 SNEGSKA (reference sequence). V gave up 0 bases and J gave up 2 bases; unmatched junction bases: 9. The CDR3 has 16 residues. CDR3 region: CSARDSGMSFAYEQYF. CDR3 sequence (DNA): TGCAGTGCTAGAGATAGCGGGATGAGTTTCGCCTACGAGCAGTACTTC.

This clonotype was seen at least ten times. The chain recombines TRBV28 with TRBJ1-6, with D possibly being TRBD1 (5 bases). This CDR3 has 14 residues. The germline gives CDR1 MDHEN, CDR2 SYDVKM. Trimming removed 2 bases from V and 8 bases from J, with 10 bases in between. The CDR3 DNA reads TGTGCCAGCAGTTTAGGGACGGCTCATTCACCCCTCCACTTT. Encoded protein: CASSLGTAHSPLHF.

This clonotype has a handful of counts. CDR3 bases: TGTGCCAGCAGCCCCGGACAGGAGACTAGCACAGATACGCAGTATTTT. It translates to CASSPGQETSTDTQYF. The chain joins TRBV9 to TRBJ2-3; TRBD1 matches at 7 bases. The CDR3 length is 16 residues. J was trimmed by 0 bases and V by 4 bases; bases with no gene match: 8. CDR1 and CDR2 from the germline V gene are SGDLS and YYNGEE. The variable domain in full, with the rest retrieved from reference TRBV9 and TRBJ2-3, is DSGVTQTPKHLITATGQRVTLRCSPRSGDLSVYWYQQSLDQGLQFLIQYYNGEERAKGNILERFSAQQFPDLHSELNLSSLELGDSALYFCASSPGQETSTDTQYFGPGTRLTVL.

The rearrangement links TRBV27 to TRBJ2-3, with D unclear. CDR1 is MNHEY, CDR2 SMNVEV, per germline (reference sequence). The CDR3 spans 12 residues. V was clipped by 6 bases and J by 10 bases, with 14 bases between them. CDR3 region: CASSHAPVAQYF. CDR3 nucleotide sequence: TGTGCCAGCAGCCATGCCCCAGTGGCGCAGTATTTT.

This clonotype was observed at least ten times. This chain uses TRBV10-3 with TRBJ2-1; D is undetermined. This CDR3 comprises 12 residues. V lost 2 bases, J lost 12 bases, and 11 bases lay in between. Germline loops: CDR1 ENHRY, CDR2 SYGVKD. The DNA for the CDR3 is TGTGCCATCAGTGAGGACCCTAAGGGGCAGTTCTTC. This codes for CAISEDPKGQFF.

There are many counts of this clonotype. The J gene is TRBJ2-6, the V gene TRBV29-1, with D possibly matching TRBD1 (5 bases). This CDR3 has 16 amino acids. Per germline, CDR1 SQVTM and CDR2 ANQGSEA. V was cut by 6 bases and J by 2 bases, with 17 bases left in between. The CDR3 region is CSVGDSPLAGANVLTF. The CDR3 DNA is TGCAGCGTCGGTGACAGCCCCCTCGCTGGGGCCAACGTCCTGACTTTC.

This clonotype showed up many times. The V gene is TRBV20-1, the J gene TRBJ2-5; the D gene is possibly TRBD2 (6 bases). Looked up from germline, CDR1 is DFQATT and CDR2 is SNEGSKA (reference sequence). The CDR3 runs to 16 residues. The V and J ends lost 6 bases and 6 bases respectively, with 26 bases between them. The chain's CDR3 is CSAHPPATGAGKTQYF. The DNA of the CDR3 is TGCAGTGCCCACCCACCAGCGACGGGAGCAGGGAAGACCCAGTACTTC.

The table lists this clonotype with many counts. The chain carries TRBV6-1 and TRBJ2-4; D remains unclear. Germline loops: CDR1 MNHNS, CDR2 SASEGT. This CDR3 is built from 14 residues. Trimming pared 8 bases from V and 0 bases from J, leaving 11 bases between. The CDR3 region has the DNA TGTGCCAGCGACGTATTGGGAGCCAAAAACATTCAGTACTTC. Its translation is CASDVLGAKNIQYF.

This clonotype was seen many times. J is TRBJ2-3 and V is TRBV20-1, with D uncertain. This CDR3 has 13 residues. V dropped 3 bases and J dropped 0 bases, with 7 bases sitting between them. From germline, CDR1 is DFQATT and CDR2 SNEGSKA (reference sequence). This CDR3 reads CSARAPSTDTQYF. The CDR3 DNA reads TGCAGTGCTAGGGCACCGAGCACAGATACGCAGTATTTT.

The rearrangement uses TRBV4-3 and TRBJ1-4, with D perhaps matching TRBD1 (5 bases). V lost 0 bases and J lost 1, with 9 bases in between. The CDR3 length is 16 residues. Germline loops: CDR1 LGHNA, CDR2 YSLEER. The CDR3 bases are TGCGCCAGCAGCCAAGATCACGGGGGAACTAATGAAAAACTGTTTTTT. It codes for CASSQDHGGTNEKLFF.

This clonotype was counted ten times or more. The J gene is TRBJ2-1, the V gene TRBV29-1; the D is unclear. Germline loops: CDR1 SQVTM, CDR2 ANQGSEA. The CDR3 is made up of 10 amino acids. Trimming left V 4 bases short and J 13 bases short, with 11 bases between. The chain's CDR3 is CSVVTYGQFF. The CDR3 nucleotides are TGCAGCGTTGTGACTTATGGACAGTTCTTC.

In DNA, the CDR3 is TGTGCCACCAGTGATTTGTCTATCGGGACTAGCGGGAGGACGACCTACACAGATACGCAGTATTTT. Amino acid sequence: CATSDLSIGTSGRTTYTDTQYF. The chain joins TRBV24-1 to TRBJ2-3, with 15 positions matching TRBD2. The CDR3 extends over 22 amino acids. CDR1 is KGHDR and CDR2 is SFDVKD in the germline V gene. V lost 0 bases and J lost 2; bases outside the gene matches: 14.

This clonotype was seen at least ten times. This chain links TRBV7-6 with TRBJ2-7; maybe TRBD2 (5 bases). Deletions cut 4 bases from V and 6 bases from J, with 19 bases between. The CDR3 covers 15 residues. The germline V gene has CDR1 SGHVS and CDR2 FNYEAQ. Here the CDR3 reads CASSSPLGAAGEQYF. In nucleotides, the CDR3 is TGTGCCAGCAGCTCACCTCTTGGAGCGGCGGGCGAGCAGTACTTC.

This sequence joins TRBV27 and TRBJ1-1; D possibly corresponds to TRBD1 (5 bases). V lost 2 bases and J lost 0, with 13 bases in between. Germline V CDR1 and CDR2: MNHEY, SMNVEV (reference sequence). This CDR3 region has 16 residues. CDR3 sequence reads: CASSLSIGAMNTEAFF. DNA for the CDR3: TGTGCCAGCAGTTTAAGCATTGGGGCAATGAACACTGAAGCTTTCTTT.

In this sample, this clonotype turned up many times. The chain is built from TRBV4-1 and TRBJ1-5; 11 nucleotides line up with TRBD1. V was pared by 4 bases and J by 3 bases, with 20 bases of the junction left unmatched. In germline, CDR1 is MGHRA, CDR2 YSYEKL. This CDR3 has 21 residues. CDR3 coding DNA: TGCGCCAGCAGCCTCGGATTTCTTGGGACAGGGGGAGGAAGGTACAATCAGCCCCAGCATTTT. This encodes CASSLGFLGTGGGRYNQPQHF.

Concerning this clonotype: This may arise from a read error, as a much more abundant clone is one base away. The chain couples TRBV12-3 or TRBV12-4 to TRBJ1-2; possible D gene TRBD1, 6 bases. CDR3 length equals 15 residues. CDR3 sequence reads: CAGSPGTGTNYGYTF. The CDR3 DNA is TGTGCCGGCAGTCCCGGAACAGGGACTAACTATGGCTACACCTTC.